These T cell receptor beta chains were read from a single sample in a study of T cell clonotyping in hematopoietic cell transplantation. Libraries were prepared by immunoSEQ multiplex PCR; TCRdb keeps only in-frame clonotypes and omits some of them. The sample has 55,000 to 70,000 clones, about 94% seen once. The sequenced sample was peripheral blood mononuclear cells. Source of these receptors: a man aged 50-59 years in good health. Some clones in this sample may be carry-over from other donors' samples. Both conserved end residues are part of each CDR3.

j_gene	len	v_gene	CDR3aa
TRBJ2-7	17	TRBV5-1	CASSPGLAGAISYEQYF
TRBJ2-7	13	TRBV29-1	CSVQQGPTYEQYF
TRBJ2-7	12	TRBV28	CASQGTFYEQYF
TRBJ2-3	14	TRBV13	CASSPGGARDTQYF
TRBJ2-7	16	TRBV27	CASSLSILAGGPEWYF
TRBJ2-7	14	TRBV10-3	CAISGDRGTHEQYF
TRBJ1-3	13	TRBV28	CASSLPGANTIYF
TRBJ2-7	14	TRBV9	CASSGRQGTYEQYF
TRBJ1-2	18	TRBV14	CASSQEGTALTRNYGYTF
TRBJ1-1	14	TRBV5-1	CASSIRDLNTEAFF
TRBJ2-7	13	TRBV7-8	CASSLSGGREQYF
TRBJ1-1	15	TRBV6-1	CASSEDRDLYTEAFF
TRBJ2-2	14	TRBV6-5	CASSYVPSTGELFF
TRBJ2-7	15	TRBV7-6	CASSTRTNREGEQYF
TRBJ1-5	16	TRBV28	CASSLTPTGGNQPQHF
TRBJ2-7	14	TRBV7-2	CASSFRRSSYEQYF
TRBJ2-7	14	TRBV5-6	CASTSLRGLYEQYF
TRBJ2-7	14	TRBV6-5	CASSWGGGTYEQYF
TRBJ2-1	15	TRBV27	CASLHGAGGPNEQFF
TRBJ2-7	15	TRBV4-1	CASSLRTGSSYEQYF
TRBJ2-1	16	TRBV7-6	CASSLVGSGNYNEQFF
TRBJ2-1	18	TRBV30	CAWSGGSGRANSYNEQFF
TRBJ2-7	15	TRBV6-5	CASMRGASSSYEQYF
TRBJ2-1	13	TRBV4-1	CASSRTENNEQFF
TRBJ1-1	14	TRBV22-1	CPGSAGQGNTEAFF
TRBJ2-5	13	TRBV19	CASTVGTGETQYF
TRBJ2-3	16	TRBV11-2	CASSLWQGARSDTQYF
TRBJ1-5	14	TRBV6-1	CASSDDGLYQPQHF
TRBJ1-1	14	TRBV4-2	CASSQGTFNTEAFF
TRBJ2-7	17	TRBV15	CATSRDTVAGAAYEQYF
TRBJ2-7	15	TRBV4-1	CASSQSGTDIYEQYF
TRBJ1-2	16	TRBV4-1	CASSQPTSSQGEGYTF
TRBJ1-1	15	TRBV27	CASSLGPKMGTEAFF
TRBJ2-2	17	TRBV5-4	CASSPTGLAGGTGELFF
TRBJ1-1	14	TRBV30	CACRSRQGYTEAFF
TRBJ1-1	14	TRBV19	CASSTRTGLAEAFF
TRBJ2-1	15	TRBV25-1	CASTSGTHTYNEQFF
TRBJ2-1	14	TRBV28	CASSLFSGEHEQFF
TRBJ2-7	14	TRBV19	CASSIYQGTYEQYF
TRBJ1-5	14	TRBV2	CASRGGYSNQPQHF
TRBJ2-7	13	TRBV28	CASSRGQDYEQYF
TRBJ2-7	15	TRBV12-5	CASAWDGAIPYEQYF
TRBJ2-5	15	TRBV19	CASSPGLAGIETQYF
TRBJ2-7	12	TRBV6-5	CASSPGGFEQYF
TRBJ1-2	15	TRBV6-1	CASSEAPGQQYGYTF
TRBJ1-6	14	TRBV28	CASRLGGGYSPLHF
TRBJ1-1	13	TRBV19	CASSFQGADEAFF
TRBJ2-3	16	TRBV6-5	CASSYWRGSSTDTQYF
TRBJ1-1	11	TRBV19	CATLRGPVAFF
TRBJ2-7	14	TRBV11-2	CASSFSLGDYEQYF